This TCR beta chain was identified during a study of human T cells and chemical hapten exposure. Study-wide background: Across samples, TCR yields varied, mostly owing to small differences in pooled library volumes.

TCRdb re-called the RACE reads through MiXCR, storing one row per CDR3 protein. The repertoire holds some 170,000 distinct CDR3 sequences, roughly 25% seen once, with around 2.3% in the top ten. Time point here: patch test 3, about 24 weeks after DPC sensitization. Stated treatment: therapeutic diphenylcyclopropenone sensitization with weekly scalp DPC. Blood collection happened ahead of applying each patch test. V lost 8 bases, J lost 5 bases, and 15 bases stayed unmatched. Germline CDR1 is SEHNR and CDR2 is FQNEAQ (reference sequence). The CDR3 sequence is 15 residues long. This specimen consisted of whole blood, obtained in connection with sensitization to the hapten diphenylcyclopropenone (DPC). J is TRBJ2-7 and V is TRBV7-9; 7 bases agree with TRBD1. This receptor was taken from a woman under 30 with alopecia areata. Some clones in this sample may be carry-over from other donors' samples. The CDR3 coding sequence is TGTGCCAGCCACTTAGGGCCCTCGACAGGGAACGAGCAGTACTTC. Its protein product is CASHLGPSTGNEQYF.